The 10 T cell receptor beta chains reported below all come from one sample, sequenced in a study of T cells in tuberculosis. The protocol was immunoSEQ multiplex PCR, while the TCRdb copy is restricted to in-frame clones and leaves out a portion. The sample holds more than 30,000 clones, approximately 97% seen once. Sequenced input: PBMCs. These receptors were obtained from a donor between 10 and 29 years old with latent tuberculosis or without tuberculosis infection.

This rearrangement joins TRBV30 to TRBJ2-5, with TRBD1 identical over 8 bases. Looked up from germline, CDR1 is GTSNPN and CDR2 is SVGIG (reference sequence). The J segment lost 0 bases and the V segment lost 0 bases, leaving 6 bases of the junction unmatched. There are 16 residues in the CDR3. The CDR3 nucleotides are TGTGCCTGGAGTGTTTGGAGACAGGGGAACCAAGAGACCCAGTACTTC. Its protein is CAWSVWRQGNQETQYF. The full variable domain, completed using reference TRBV30 and TRBJ2-5, is SQTIHQWPATLVQPVGSPLSLECTVEGTSNPNLYWYRQAAGRGLQLLFYSVGIGQISSEVPQNLSASRPQDRQFILSSKKLLLSDSGFYLCAWSVWRQGNQETQYFGPGTRLLVL.

The CDR3 region is CASSLVGRAQGNTIYF. Here the CDR3 DNA reads TGCGCCAGCAGCTTGGTCGGCAGGGCTCAGGGAAACACCATATATTTT. The chain couples TRBV5-1 to TRBJ1-3; TRBD1 is a possible D gene (5 bases). The CDR3 is 16 residues long. Germline lookup yields CDR1 SGHRS and CDR2 YFSETQ. V was trimmed by 0 bases and J by 4 bases, leaving 14 bases between them.

This clone was observed a single time. V and J are TRBV6-1 and TRBJ1-2, with 7 bases identical to TRBD1. V was clipped by 0 bases and J by 5 bases; unmatched bases: 9. The germline V gene encodes CDR1 MNHNS and CDR2 SASEGT. This CDR3 is 16 amino acids long. The CDR3 protein is CASSEAGDRVGYGYTF. The CDR3, as DNA: TGTGCCAGCAGTGAAGCGGGTGACAGGGTGGGGTATGGCTACACCTTC.

This rearrangement joins TRBV5-1 to TRBJ1-2; D may be TRBD1 (6 bases). From germline, CDR1 is SGHRS and CDR2 YFSETQ. V was clipped by 3 bases and J by 8 bases, with 20 bases between them. The CDR3 runs 15 residues. CDR3 sequence (DNA): TGCGCCAGCAGCTCCTTACTTACAGGGCCTAGCGGCTACACCTTC. This encodes CASSSLLTGPSGYTF.

This clone was seen a handful of times. The chain's CDR3 is CASSSGGRNQPQHF. CDR3 nucleotide sequence: TGTGCCAGCAGCTCCGGGGGGCGCAATCAGCCCCAGCATTTT. The chain joins TRBV7-8 to TRBJ1-5; maybe TRBD1 (6 bases). Germline V lookup: CDR1 SGHVS, CDR2 FQNEAQ. The CDR3 sequence is 14 residues long. Trimming took 4 bases from V and 2 from J, leaving 9 bases between them.

This chain links TRBV6-5 with TRBJ1-2; TRBD1 aligns across 8 bases. Germline loops: CDR1 MNHEY, CDR2 SVGAGI. The junction had 11 bases not matched to a gene; V was cut back by 5 bases and J by 6 bases. The CDR3 sequence is 15 residues long. The CDR3: CASSLNGQGIDGYTF. CDR3 nucleotide sequence: TGTGCCAGCAGTCTTAACGGACAGGGAATAGATGGCTACACCTTC.

J is TRBJ1-1 and V is TRBV30; D unclear. Trimming removed 0 bases at V and 0 bases at J, with 20 bases between. There are 18 residues in the CDR3. The germline gives CDR1 GTSNPN, CDR2 SVGIG (reference sequence). CDR3 region: CAWSVEGAVGVVNTEAFF. The CDR3 DNA reads TGTGCCTGGAGTGTAGAAGGCGCGGTGGGAGTAGTGAACACTGAAGCTTTCTTT.

The gene calls are TRBV27 and TRBJ2-1; TRBD2 matches at 8 bases. This CDR3 spans 15 amino acids. The V gene's germline CDR1 is MNHEY and CDR2 SMNVEV (reference sequence). V lost 6 bases to trimming and J lost 3 bases; unmatched junction nucleotides: 7. CDR3 loop: CASSPPGGLYNEQFF. For the CDR3, the DNA is TGTGCCAGCAGCCCCCCGGGGGGGCTCTACAATGAGCAGTTCTTC.

V gene TRBV5-1 combines with J gene TRBJ2-1; D is possibly TRBD2 (6 bases). Per germline, CDR1 SGHRS and CDR2 YFSETQ. The V gene lost 1 base and the J gene lost 4 bases, with 12 bases spanning the gap. The CDR3 is 15 residues long. The CDR3 sequence is CASSLSAGPYNEQFF. The CDR3 DNA follows: TGCGCCAGCAGCTTGTCAGCGGGCCCTTACAATGAGCAGTTCTTC. The whole variable domain, remainder taken from reference TRBV5-1 and TRBJ2-1, is KAGVTQTPRYLIKTRGQQVTLSCSPISGHRSVSWYQQTPGQGLQFLFEYFSETQRNKGNFPGRFSGRQFSNSRSEMNVSTLELGDSALYLCASSLSAGPYNEQFFGPGTRLTVL.

The J gene is TRBJ2-7, the V gene TRBV7-9, with 10 bases identical to TRBD2. The CDR3 covers 16 residues. The V and J ends lost 3 bases and 3 bases, in that order; junction bases with no gene match: 8. Germline CDR1 reads SEHNR; CDR2 reads FQNEAQ (reference sequence). The CDR3 here is CASSLGSGRLYYEQYF. DNA for the CDR3: TGTGCCAGCAGCTTGGGTAGCGGGAGGTTATACTACGAGCAGTACTTC.